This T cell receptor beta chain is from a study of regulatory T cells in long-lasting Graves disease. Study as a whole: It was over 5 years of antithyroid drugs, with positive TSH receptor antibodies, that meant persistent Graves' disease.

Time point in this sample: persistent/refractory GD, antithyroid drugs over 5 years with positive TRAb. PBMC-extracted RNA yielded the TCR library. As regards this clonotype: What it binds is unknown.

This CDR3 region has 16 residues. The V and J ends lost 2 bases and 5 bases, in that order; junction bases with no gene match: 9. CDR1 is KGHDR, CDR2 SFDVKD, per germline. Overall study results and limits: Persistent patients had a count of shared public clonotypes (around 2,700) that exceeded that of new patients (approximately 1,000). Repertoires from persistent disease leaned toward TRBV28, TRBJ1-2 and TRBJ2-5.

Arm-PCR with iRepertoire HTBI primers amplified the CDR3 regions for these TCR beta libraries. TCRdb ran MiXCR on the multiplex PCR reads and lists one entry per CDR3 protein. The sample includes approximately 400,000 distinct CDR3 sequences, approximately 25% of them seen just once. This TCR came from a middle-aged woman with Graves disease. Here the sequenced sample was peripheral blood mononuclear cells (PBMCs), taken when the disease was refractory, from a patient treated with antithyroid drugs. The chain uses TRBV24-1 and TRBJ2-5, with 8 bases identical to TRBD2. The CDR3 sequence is CATSDSPGGGLETQYF. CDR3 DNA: TGTGCCACCAGTGATTCGCCCGGGGGGGGTCTTGAGACCCAGTACTTC.